These T cell receptor beta chains were read from a single sample in a study of cytotoxic CD8 clonotypes in ibrutinib-treated CLL. Libraries were prepared by immunoSEQ multiplex PCR; TCRdb keeps only in-frame clonotypes and omits some of them. The sample has about 140,000 clones; about 72% are singletons. The specimen was PBMCs, collected after 12 months of ibrutinib treatment. These receptors were obtained from a human donor with chronic lymphocytic leukemia. Both conserved end residues are part of each CDR3. Each record gives: J gene, clone size, D gene, V gene, CDR3 DNA, CDR3 protein. D genes are given only for firm matches. Not every row has a clone size; where given, it reads once, few, many or a size class.

>TRBJ2-5|.|TRBD2|TRBV7-6
TGTGCCAGCAGCTCCTTAGCGGGGGGCCCTGGGGAGACCCAGTACTTC
CASSSLAGGPGETQYF
>TRBJ2-1|once|.|TRBV7-6
TGTGCCAGCAGCCGACAGTACGATGAGCAGTTCTTC
CASSRQYDEQFF
>TRBJ2-7|few|TRBD1|TRBV29-1
TGCAGCGTAGAAGGGACAGGGGGCGAATACGAGCAGTACTTC
CSVEGTGGEYEQYF
>TRBJ2-7|.|TRBD1|TRBV7-6
TGTGCCAGCAGTCCCGGGACAGGGTTCTACGAGCAGTACTTC
CASSPGTGFYEQYF
>TRBJ1-1|.|TRBD1|TRBV11-2
TGTGCCAGCAGCTTGATTGACAGGGCGGACTGGGCTTTCTTT
CASSLIDRADWAFF
>TRBJ1-3|.|.|TRBV13
TGTGCCAGCAGCTTTGGGTACGTCTCTGGAAACACCATATATTTT
CASSFGYVSGNTIYF
>TRBJ1-2|once|.|TRBV2
TGTGCCAGCAGTCCGGGACGCTACTATGGCTACACCTTC
CASSPGRYYGYTF
>TRBJ1-2|once|TRBD1|TRBV9
TGTGCCAGCAACCCTCAACAGGGGGCAGGCGGTGGCTACACCTTC
CASNPQQGAGGGYTF
>TRBJ1-2|.|.|TRBV4-3
TGCGCCAGCAGCCAAGACCAAGAGGGTTCCGGCTACACCTTC
CASSQDQEGSGYTF
>TRBJ1-2|.|.|TRBV11-3
TGTGCCAGCAGCTTCGGGGGGACTAACTATGGCTACACCTTC
CASSFGGTNYGYTF
>TRBJ2-1|.|TRBD2|TRBV12-5
TGTGCTAGTGCCTTACATTGGGGGGGCTCCTACAATGAGCAGTTCTTC
CASALHWGGSYNEQFF
>TRBJ2-5|.|.|TRBV6-1
TGTGCCAGCGGGACACCCCTCGGAGAGACCCAGTACTTC
CASGTPLGETQYF
>TRBJ1-5|few|.|TRBV28
TGTGCCAGCGGGGGACCACAGGACAATCAGCCCCAGCATTTT
CASGGPQDNQPQHF
>TRBJ1-1|few|TRBD1|TRBV7-9
TGTGCCAGCAGCTTACGGCCGGGACAGGGGGCCGACACTGAAGCTTTCTTT
CASSLRPGQGADTEAFF
>TRBJ1-6|once|.|TRBV28
TGTGCCAGCAGTCCCAGAGACAAGGGGAATTCACCCCTCCACTTT
CASSPRDKGNSPLHF
>TRBJ1-1|once|.|TRBV5-4
TGTGCCAGCAGCTTCGGGGTGGAAGCTGAAGCTTTCTTT
CASSFGVEAEAFF
>TRBJ2-7|.|TRBD2|TRBV4-2
TGTGCCAGCAGCCAAGGACTAGCGGGAAACTACGAGCAGTACTTC
CASSQGLAGNYEQYF
>TRBJ1-5|.|TRBD1|TRBV27
TGTGCCAGCAGTTGGGGGACAGGGGTGAATGCGCCCCAGCATTTT
CASSWGTGVNAPQHF
>TRBJ1-1|.|.|TRBV21-1
TGTGCCAGAGCTTGTCCACCCGTTTCTGAAGCTTTCTTT
CARACPPVSEAFF
>TRBJ2-2|.|.|TRBV28
TGTGCCAGCCGGACCTCTTACACCGGGGAGCTGTTTTTT
CASRTSYTGELFF
>TRBJ2-7|.|.|TRBV5-1
TGCGCCAGCAGCTCCGGACAGTGGTCCTACGAGCAGTACTTC
CASSSGQWSYEQYF
>TRBJ2-7|.|TRBD1|TRBV5-4
TGTGCCAGCAGCAGAGAGGACAGGGTGGTACCTAGTGAGCAGTACTTC
CASSREDRVVPSEQYF
>TRBJ2-2|few|.|TRBV29-1
TGCAGCGTTGGAAAACAGGGACCGAACACCGGGGAGCTGTTTTTT
CSVGKQGPNTGELFF
>TRBJ2-7|few|.|TRBV4-3
TGCGCCAGCAGCCAAGAACTTTCGGTCTTATCAGGGGCCCGCAGCTACGAGCAGTACTTC
CASSQELSVLSGARSYEQYF
>TRBJ1-4|.|TRBD1|TRBV28
TGTGCCAGCAGTTCGACAGGGGGCACTTTTGAAAAACTGTTTTTT
CASSSTGGTFEKLFF
>TRBJ2-1|.|TRBD2|TRBV7-2
TGTGCCAGCAGCTTATACAGGGCGGTAGCGGGAGGGTTCGGGCAGTTCTTC
CASSLYRAVAGGFGQFF
>TRBJ2-1|few|TRBD2|TRBV7-8
TGTGCCAGCAGCTTAGCGGGACTAGCGGCTTCCTACAATGAGCAGTTCTTC
CASSLAGLAASYNEQFF
>TRBJ2-1|.|.|TRBV28
TGTGCCAGCAGGCTAGCCCGGGACGGGAAAAATGAGCAGTTCTTC
CASRLARDGKNEQFF
>TRBJ1-2|many|TRBD1|TRBV7-2
TGTGCCAGCAGCGAACAGGACAGGATAAGTGGCTACACCTTC
CASSEQDRISGYTF
>TRBJ2-7|.|TRBD1|TRBV6-1
TGTGCCAGCCGGGGGACAGGGGGAAAGCAGTACTTC
CASRGTGGKQYF
>TRBJ2-2|.|.|TRBV28
TGTGCCAGCGGAAACACCGGGGAGCTGTTTTTT
CASGNTGELFF
>TRBJ2-6|.|TRBD1|TRBV5-1
TGCGCCAGCAGCTTGGGGTCTGGGACAGGGTCATCTGGGGCCAACGTCCTGACTTTC
CASSLGSGTGSSGANVLTF
>TRBJ2-7|.|.|TRBV4-2
TGTGCCAGCAGCCAAGGCCCTCTGGCGGTCGCGGGGATCTACGAGCAGTACTTC
CASSQGPLAVAGIYEQYF
>TRBJ1-4|.|.|TRBV5-4
TGTGCCAGCAGCTTGGACGGGGGGCCTAATGAAAAACTGTTTTTT
CASSLDGGPNEKLFF
>TRBJ2-7|.|TRBD1|TRBV4-1
TGCGCCAGCAGCCAAGAGGGGACAGGGGGAACCTACGAGCAGTACTTC
CASSQEGTGGTYEQYF
>TRBJ1-5|.|.|TRBV11-3
TGTGCCAGCAGCTTAGGGGCAGGGGGCAATCAGCCCCAGCATTTT
CASSLGAGGNQPQHF
>TRBJ2-4|.|TRBD2|TRBV11-2
TGTGCCAGCAGCTTAGTAGGCCTAGCGGGAGGGATAGCCAAAAACATTCAGTACTTC
CASSLVGLAGGIAKNIQYF
>TRBJ2-5|once|.|TRBV6-5
TGTGCCAGCAGCCGTAACAGGGAAGGAGAGACCCAGTACTTC
CASSRNREGETQYF
>TRBJ1-1|.|.|TRBV28
TGTGCCAGCAGCCACACGCGCCTGAACACTGAAGCTTTCTTT
CASSHTRLNTEAFF
>TRBJ2-3|.|.|TRBV2
TGTGCCAGCAGTGAAATAAATTGGGAAGGCACAGATACGCAGTATTTT
CASSEINWEGTDTQYF
>TRBJ2-3|.|.|TRBV5-8
TGTGCCAGCAGCCGCCGCACAGATACGCAGTATTTT
CASSRRTDTQYF
>TRBJ1-2|few|.|TRBV5-4
TGTGCCAGCAGAAATAGGGGGGACTATGGCTACACCTTC
CASRNRGDYGYTF
>TRBJ2-1|.|TRBD2|TRBV28
TGTGCCAGCAGTTTAAACCTCAATAGCGGGAGACAGCGAGAGCAGTTCTTC
CASSLNLNSGRQREQFF
>TRBJ2-7|.|TRBD1|TRBV7-2
TGTGCCAGCAGCTTAGTGACTACCGGGACAGGGCGATCCTACGAGCAGTACTTC
CASSLVTTGTGRSYEQYF
>TRBJ2-7|.|.|TRBV11-1
TGTGCCAGCAGCGTAGGGTACGAGCAGTACTTC
CASSVGYEQYF
>TRBJ2-2|.|.|TRBV5-6
TGTGCCAGCAGCTTGGCAACAGGAAACACCGGGGAGCTGTTTTTT
CASSLATGNTGELFF
>TRBJ1-5|.|.|TRBV6-5
TGTGCCAGCAGTCCCATTTTCAGTAGCAATCAGCCCCAGCATTTT
CASSPIFSSNQPQHF
>TRBJ2-5|.|.|TRBV11-2
TGTGCCAGCAGCTTAGCTGGGGTGACCCAGTACTTC
CASSLAGVTQYF